This TCR beta chain was retrieved from a study of read filtering for tumor transcriptome and immune sequencing. At the time of active disease, bone marrow was collected from every patient. The library was built from roughly 400 ng RNA with molecular barcoded adaptors for alpha/delta and beta/gamma chains. One entry per CDR3 protein results from TCRdb running MiXCR on the reads. Of about 24,000 distinct CDR3 sequences in the sample, 20% are singletons; the top ten hold about 17%. From germline, CDR1 is SEHNR and CDR2 FQNEAQ (reference sequence). The CDR3 contains 11 residues. Trimming left V 5 bases short and J 6 bases short, with 6 bases between. This clonotype was counted ten times or more.

The V call is TRBV7-9, the J call TRBJ2-3; no reliable D call. Sequencing was done on a sample of a population of CD138-negative cells sorted from bone marrow. This receptor was taken from a donor at least 40 years old with multiple myeloma. CDR3 nucleotide sequence: TGTGCCAGCAGCCCGGCGGATACGCAGTATTTT. Protein sequence: CASSPADTQYF.